The present T cell receptor (beta chain) was sequenced within a study of Ad26.COV2.S vaccination and SARS-CoV-2 variants. Indicated treatment: around 19 received Ad26.COV2.S at low or high dose, single or two shots; several received placebo; per-sample allocation not given. Each sample was drawn 63 days after the first injection (of vaccine or placebo). The V gene's germline CDR1 is SGHTA and CDR2 FQGNSA. There are 13 residues in the CDR3. Trimming cost V 4 bases and J 5 bases; bases outside gene matches: 1. Clones were read by immunoSEQ multiplex PCR, and TCRdb kept only the in-frame ones, dropping some. Found here are 300,000 to 400,000 clones, around 86% of them singletons; the top ten hold 3.4%.

The receptor comes from a person aged 18 to 59 who received the Ad26.COV2.S COVID-19 vaccine or a placebo. The V call is TRBV7-2, the J call TRBJ1-1; TRBD1 aligns across 10 bases. The sequencing here drew on peripheral blood, taken in a trial of Ad26.COV2.S vaccine versus placebo. CDR3 coding DNA: TGTGCCAGCAGCTCGGACAGGGGGACTGAAGCTTTCTTT. Amino acid sequence: CASSSDRGTEAFF.